The TCR beta chain described here comes from a study of Ad26.COV2.S vaccination and SARS-CoV-2 variants. In the case of this clone: What it binds is unknown.

This table comes from immunoSEQ multiplex PCR, and its TCRdb copy is limited to in-frame clones, with some not included. The sample lists roughly 700,000 clones, more than 80% occurring once. Overall study results and limits: Placebo recipients trailed vaccine recipients in spike-specific TCR breadth. People who got the vaccine or the placebo had similar non-spike TCR breadth. Breadth, reportedly substantial, characterized the spike-specific CD8+ and CD4+ T cell responses after vaccination.

Treatment here: 19 received Ad26.COV2.S at low or high dose, single or two shots; roughly five received placebo; per-sample allocation not given. Each sample was drawn 63 days after the first injection (of vaccine or placebo). From germline, CDR1 is MNHEY and CDR2 SVGAGI. The CDR3 contains 14 residues. V shed 5 bases and J shed 2 bases, with 12 bases lying between them. This sequence joins TRBV6-5 and TRBJ2-5; possibly TRBD1 or TRBD2 for D (5 bases each). Source: peripheral blood, taken in a trial of Ad26.COV2.S vaccine versus placebo. This TCR was sampled from a person aged 18-60 years who received the Ad26.COV2.S COVID-19 vaccine or a placebo. The CDR3 region has the DNA TGTGCCAGCAGTCCCGGGACCATTCAAGAGACCCAGTACTTC. Protein sequence: CASSPGTIQETQYF.